This T cell receptor beta chain was obtained from a study of Graves' ophthalmopathy and Graves' hyperthyroidism. General study results and limits: Blood also contained most of the expanded thyroid clonotypes above 0.001 frequency. The model predicted ophthalmopathy progression with 70.59% sensitivity and under 75% specificity.

The CDR3 is 15 amino acids. Germline V gives CDR1 WSHSY, CDR2 SAAADI. Germline trimming cut 5 bases from V and 5 bases from J; bases unmatched to any gene: 9. Hyperthyroidism patients were newly diagnosed, ill under 2 months, and aged 18 to 65 years. The authors diagnosed from clinical symptoms, serum thyroxine, TRAb, thyroid ultrasound and orbital computed tomography. RNA transcripts were the source from which TCR beta CDR3 regions were amplified. HTBI primers were employed in first-round RT-PCR, then a second-round multiplex PCR followed. One entry per CDR3 protein, called by TCRdb with MiXCR from the multiplex PCR reads. The repertoire holds over a million distinct CDR3 sequences, with 35% to 45% as singletons. As for this clonotype: The antigen remains undetermined.

The sequenced sample was peripheral blood or thyroid tissue (not recorded which). This sequence was found in an adult man with Graves' hyperthyroidism. The chain has TRBV10-2 and TRBJ2-5, with 9 nucleotides matching TRBD1. Here the CDR3 reads CASSSGTGFMETQYF. The DNA for the CDR3 is TGCGCCAGCAGTTCCGGGACAGGGTTTATGGAGACCCAGTACTTC.